This section outlines one T cell receptor beta chain sequence together with its context. These data come from a study of OX40 agonist ivuxolimab in advanced cancers. About the research overall: It was ivuxolimab, an agonistic anti-OX40 (CD134) antibody, that patients were treated with. Recorded diagnoses for dose-escalation patients were hepatocellular carcinoma, melanoma, renal cell or head and neck cancer. From roughly 23 to 90 years was the age range, with a mean of around 57 years, and around 80% were male.

Sampling of blood occurred at baseline, cycle 4 day 1, and cycle 7 day 1. Repertoires were generated with immunoSEQ multiplex PCR, while TCRdb's copy carries only in-frame clones and drops some. In the table there are some 86,000 clones, approximately 94% of which are singletons. V gave up 3 bases and J gave up 8 bases; unmatched junction bases: 4. CDR1 and CDR2 (germline): MNHEY, SMNVEV (reference sequence). The CDR3 extends over 13 amino acids. The V and J genes are TRBV27 and TRBJ1-5; 7 nucleotides match TRBD1. The specimen was CD4+ or CD8+ T cells sorted from blood, collected in a trial of the OX40 agonist ivuxolimab. This clonotype originated in an adult with an advanced solid tumor such as melanoma, head and neck, liver or kidney cancer. CDR3 amino acids: CASSLTGREPQHF. The DNA of the CDR3 is TGTGCCAGCAGTTTGACAGGGAGAGAGCCCCAGCATTTT.